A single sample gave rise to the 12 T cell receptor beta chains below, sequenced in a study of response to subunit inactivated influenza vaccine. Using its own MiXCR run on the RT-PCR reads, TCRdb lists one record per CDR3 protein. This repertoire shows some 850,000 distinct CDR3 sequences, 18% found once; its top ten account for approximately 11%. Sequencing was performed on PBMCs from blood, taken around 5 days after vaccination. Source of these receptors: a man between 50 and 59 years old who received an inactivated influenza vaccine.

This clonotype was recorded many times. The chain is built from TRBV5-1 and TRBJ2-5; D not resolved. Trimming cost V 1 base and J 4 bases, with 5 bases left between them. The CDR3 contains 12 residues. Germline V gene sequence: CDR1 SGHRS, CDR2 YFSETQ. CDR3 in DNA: TGCGCCAGCAGCTTGCTGGCAGAGACCCAGTACTTC. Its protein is CASSLLAETQYF.

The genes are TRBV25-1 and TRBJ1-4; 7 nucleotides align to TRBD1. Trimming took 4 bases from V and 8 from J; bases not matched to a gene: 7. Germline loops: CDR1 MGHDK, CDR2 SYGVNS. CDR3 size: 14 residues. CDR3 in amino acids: CASSAPRGVEKLFF. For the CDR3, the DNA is TGTGCCAGCAGTGCCCCCAGGGGGGTCGAAAAACTGTTTTTT.

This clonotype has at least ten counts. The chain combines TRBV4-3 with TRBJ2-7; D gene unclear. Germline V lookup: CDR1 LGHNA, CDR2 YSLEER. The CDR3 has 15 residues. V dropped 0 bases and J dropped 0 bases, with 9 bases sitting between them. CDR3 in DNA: TGCGCCAGCAGCCAAGACCGGCAGTTCTCCTACGAGCAGTACTTC. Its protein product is CASSQDRQFSYEQYF.

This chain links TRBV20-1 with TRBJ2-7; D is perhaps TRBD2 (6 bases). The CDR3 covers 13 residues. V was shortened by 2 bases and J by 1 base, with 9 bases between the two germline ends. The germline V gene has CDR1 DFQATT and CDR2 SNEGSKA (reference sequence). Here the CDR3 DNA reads TGCAGTGCTAGACCAGGGACTTCCTACGAGCAGTACTTC. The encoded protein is CSARPGTSYEQYF.

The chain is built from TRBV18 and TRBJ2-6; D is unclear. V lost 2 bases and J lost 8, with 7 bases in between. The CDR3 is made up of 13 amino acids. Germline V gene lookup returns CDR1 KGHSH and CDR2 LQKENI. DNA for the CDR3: TGTGCCAGCTCACCAGGGTTCCCCAACGTCCTGACTTTC. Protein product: CASSPGFPNVLTF. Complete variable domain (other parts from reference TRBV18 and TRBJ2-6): NAGVMQNPRHLVRRRGQEARLRCSPMKGHSHVYWYRQLPEEGLKFMVYLQKENIIDESGMPKERFSAEFPKEGPSILRIQQVVRGDSAAYFCASSPGFPNVLTFGAGSRLTVL.

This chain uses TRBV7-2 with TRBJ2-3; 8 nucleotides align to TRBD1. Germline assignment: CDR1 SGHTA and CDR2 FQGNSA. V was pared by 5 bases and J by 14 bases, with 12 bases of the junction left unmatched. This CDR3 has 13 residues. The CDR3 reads CASSPLTQGVVYF. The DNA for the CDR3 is TGTGCCAGCAGCCCGCTGACACAGGGGGTTGTGTATTTT.

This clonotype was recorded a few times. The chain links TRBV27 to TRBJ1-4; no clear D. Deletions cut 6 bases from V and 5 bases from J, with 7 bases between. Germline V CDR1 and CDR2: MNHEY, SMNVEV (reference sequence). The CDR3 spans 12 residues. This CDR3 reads CASRQQNEKLFF. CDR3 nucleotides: TGTGCCAGCAGGCAGCAGAATGAAAAACTGTTTTTT.

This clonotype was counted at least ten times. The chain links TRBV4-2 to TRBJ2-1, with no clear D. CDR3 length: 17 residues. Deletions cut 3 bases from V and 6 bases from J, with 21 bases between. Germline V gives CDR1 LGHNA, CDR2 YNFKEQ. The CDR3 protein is CASSQGRTWGIGNEQFF. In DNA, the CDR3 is TGTGCCAGCAGCCAGGGTCGTACTTGGGGTATTGGCAATGAGCAGTTCTTC.

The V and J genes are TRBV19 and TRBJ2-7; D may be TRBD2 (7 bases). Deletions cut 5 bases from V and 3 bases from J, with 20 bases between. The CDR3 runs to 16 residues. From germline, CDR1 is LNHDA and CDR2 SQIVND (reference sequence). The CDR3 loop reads CASSPQGGAGVYEQYF. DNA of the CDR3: TGTGCCAGTAGTCCTCAAGGGGGGGCGGGAGTCTACGAGCAGTACTTC. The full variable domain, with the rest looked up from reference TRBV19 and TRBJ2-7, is DGGITQSPKYLFRKEGQNVTLSCEQNLNHDAMYWYRQDPGQGLRLIYYSQIVNDFQKGDIAEGYSVSREKKESFPLTVTSAQKNPTAFYLCASSPQGGAGVYEQYFGPGTRLTVT.

The CDR3: CASSQDLRRYNEQFF. The CDR3 DNA reads TGTGCCAGCAGCCAAGACTTGCGGCGGTACAATGAGCAGTTCTTC. The J gene is TRBJ2-1, the V gene TRBV4-2; no clear D. Per germline, CDR1 LGHNA and CDR2 YNFKEQ. This CDR3 is 15 amino acids long. The V end lost 0 bases, the J end lost 4 bases, and 10 bases lay between the germline ends.

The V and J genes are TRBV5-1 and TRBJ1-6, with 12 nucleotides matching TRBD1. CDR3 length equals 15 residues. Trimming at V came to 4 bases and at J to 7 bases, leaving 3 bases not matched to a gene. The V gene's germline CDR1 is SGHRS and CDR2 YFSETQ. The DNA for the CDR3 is TGCGCCAGCAGCGGGACAGGGGGCGCCAATTCACCCCTCCACTTT. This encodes CASSGTGGANSPLHF.

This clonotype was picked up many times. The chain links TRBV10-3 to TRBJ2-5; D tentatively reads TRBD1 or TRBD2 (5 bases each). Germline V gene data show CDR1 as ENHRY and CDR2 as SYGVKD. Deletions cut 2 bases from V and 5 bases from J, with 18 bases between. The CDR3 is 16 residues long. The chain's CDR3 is CAISEPTSPGRETQYF. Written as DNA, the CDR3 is TGTGCCATCAGTGAGCCGACCAGTCCGGGACGGGAGACCCAGTACTTC.